Presented here are 22 T cell receptor beta chains from one specimen sequenced in a study of blood T cells in healthy people across ages. Using a J-beta primer mix together with a sample-barcoded 5' primer, a second PCR was run for roughly 6 to 12 cycles. TCRdb re-called the 5' RACE reads through MiXCR, storing one row per CDR3 protein. The sample lists roughly 800,000 distinct CDR3 sequences; 40% to 65% were seen once. Sequences were obtained from blood. The receptors come from a man aged 80 or over in good health.

This sequence joins TRBV24-1 and TRBJ2-7; no reliable D call. Germline assignment: CDR1 KGHDR and CDR2 SFDVKD. Trimming removed 5 bases at V and 3 bases at J, with 10 bases between. The CDR3 is made up of 13 amino acids. CDR3 sequence: CATSVKFIYEQYF. As DNA, the CDR3 is TGTGCCACCAGTGTTAAATTCATCTACGAGCAGTACTTC.

The rearrangement uses TRBV12-3 or TRBV12-4 and TRBJ2-2, with D uncertain. V lost 1 base and J lost 0, with 6 bases in between. The CDR3 has 15 amino acids. The CDR3 sequence is CASSLGRSNTGELFF. CDR3 DNA sequence: TGTGCCAGCAGTTTAGGCAGGTCGAACACCGGGGAGCTGTTTTTT.

The chain links TRBV2 to TRBJ2-2; TRBD2 agrees at 8 bases. The CDR3 totals 19 residues. V lost 2 bases, J lost 0 bases, and 11 bases stayed unmatched. In germline, CDR1 is SNHLY, CDR2 FYNNEI. CDR3 DNA sequence: TGTGCCAGCAGTGAAATCAGGGTAGCGGGACCCGCGAACACCGGGGAGCTGTTTTTT. The encoded protein is CASSEIRVAGPANTGELFF.

The V call is TRBV10-3, the J call TRBJ1-1, with D perhaps matching TRBD1 (6 bases). The ends were cut back, 6 bases at V and 3 bases at J, with 14 bases in the middle. From germline, CDR1 is ENHRY and CDR2 SYGVKD. The CDR3 covers 14 residues. The CDR3 region is CAIRAQGEYTEAFF. CDR3 nucleotides: TGTGCCATCAGGGCACAGGGTGAGTACACTGAAGCTTTCTTT.

The chain employs TRBV20-1 and TRBJ1-4; 7 nucleotides agree with TRBD1. Germline loops: CDR1 DFQATT, CDR2 SNEGSKA (reference sequence). The CDR3 length is 15 residues. V lost 0 bases to trimming and J lost 8 bases; unmatched junction nucleotides: 9. In DNA form, the CDR3 reads TGCAGTGCTAGAGATTCGTCCAGGGGGGCCGAAAAACTGTTTTTT. As protein: CSARDSSRGAEKLFF.

A few counts support this clonotype. The rearrangement links TRBV5-1 to TRBJ2-7, with D tentatively TRBD1 (6 bases). This CDR3 is built from 14 residues. The germline V gene has CDR1 SGHRS and CDR2 YFSETQ. V lost 2 bases and J lost 2, with 11 bases in between. The CDR3 protein is CASSFSAGAYEQYF. In DNA form, the CDR3 reads TGCGCCAGCAGCTTTTCGGCAGGGGCCTACGAGCAGTACTTC.

V usage is TRBV20-1 and J usage is TRBJ2-1; TRBD2 agrees at 7 bases. CDR1 DFQATT and CDR2 SNEGSKA come from the germline V gene (reference sequence). The CDR3 runs to 13 residues. V gave up 4 bases and J gave up 12 bases; unmatched junction bases: 12. DNA of the CDR3: TGCAGTGCTACTCGGGGGGACTTTGTGACGCAGTTCTTC. The encoded protein is CSATRGDFVTQFF.

This clonotype came up a few times. V usage is TRBV9 and J usage is TRBJ2-6; possibly TRBD1 for D (5 bases). V gave up 2 bases and J gave up 0 bases, with 6 bases separating them. This CDR3 has 15 residues. Germline V gives CDR1 SGDLS, CDR2 YYNGEE. CDR3 DNA: TGTGCCAGCAGCGTCAGGGACTCTGGGGCCAACGTCCTGACTTTC. It is translated as CASSVRDSGANVLTF.

The genes are TRBV2 and TRBJ2-3; possible D gene TRBD1, 5 bases. This CDR3 spans 14 amino acids. Germline V lookup: CDR1 SNHLY, CDR2 FYNNEI. V was shortened by 4 bases and J by 0 bases, with 8 bases between the two germline ends. The CDR3 spells CASSVAGSTDTQYF. The DNA of the CDR3 is TGTGCCAGCAGTGTGGCAGGGAGCACAGATACGCAGTATTTT. Based on the CDR3 plus reference TRBV2 and TRBJ2-3, the full variable domain is EPEVTQTPSHQVTQMGQEVILRCVPISNHLYFYWYRQILGQKVEFLVSFYNNEISEKSEIFDDQFSVERPDGSNFTLKIRSTKLEDSAMYFCASSVAGSTDTQYFGPGTRLTVL.

The V gene is TRBV10-3, the J gene TRBJ2-3; D is uncertain. From germline, CDR1 is ENHRY and CDR2 SYGVKD. V was shortened by 6 bases and J by 0 bases, with 4 bases between the two germline ends. The CDR3 is made up of 12 amino acids. The CDR3 DNA is TGTGCCATCAGCCCTAGCACAGATACGCAGTATTTT. Residues: CAISPSTDTQYF.

This clonotype was observed a handful of times. The chain links TRBV10-1 to TRBJ2-3; TRBD2 aligns across 8 bases. In germline, CDR1 is WNHNN, CDR2 SYGVQD (reference sequence). The CDR3 consists of 15 residues. The V and J ends lost 0 bases and 14 bases, in that order; junction bases with no gene match: 13. CDR3 nucleotide sequence: TGCGCCAGCAGTGAGTCGAGCGGGAGAAGCAGATACGCGTATTTT. Protein product: CASSESSGRSRYAYF.

The DNA of the CDR3 is TGTGCCAGCAGCCGCGCTCCGTTTGGCGGCGAGCAGTACTTC. Translating gives CASSRAPFGGEQYF. The chain is built from TRBV12-3 or TRBV12-4 and TRBJ2-4; D unresolved. The end of the DNA aligns better with TRBJ2-7, so the J call may be wrong. The CDR3 spans 14 residues.

DNA of the CDR3: TGTGCCGCCCCCGGGCCGGGCCTGGAAAAACTGTTTTTT. As protein: CAAPGPGLEKLFF. J is TRBJ1-4 and V is TRBV30; D not resolved. Germline V gene data show CDR1 as GTSNPN and CDR2 as SVGIG (reference sequence). The CDR3 contains 13 residues. Trimming took off 8 bases at V and 8 bases at J, with 18 bases between the two ends.

The chain joins TRBV7-2 to TRBJ2-3; no firm D call. Trimming took 4 bases from V and 7 from J, leaving 9 bases between them. Germline CDR1 is SGHTA and CDR2 is FQGNSA. CDR3 length: 12 residues. DNA for the CDR3: TGTGCCAGCAGCTCTTTTCCGAATACGCAGTATTTT. It yields the protein CASSSFPNTQYF.

This clonotype was observed a handful of times. This chain uses TRBV7-2 with TRBJ1-5; 7 bases are a match to TRBD1. The CDR3 runs 16 residues. Losses at the gene ends were 2 bases for V and 6 bases for J; bases not matched to a gene: 10. CDR1 is SGHTA, CDR2 FQGNSA, per germline. DNA of the CDR3: TGTGCCAGCAGCTTACGACCCACAGGGGCTGGTCAGCCCCAGCATTTT. As protein: CASSLRPTGAGQPQHF.

This clonotype has just a few counts. The V and J genes are TRBV12-3 or TRBV12-4 and TRBJ2-1; D gene uncertain. With 3 bases removed from V and 5 bases from J, the gap between germline ends came to 11 bases. The CDR3 consists of 14 residues. Here the CDR3 reads CASSFLTFDNEQFF. The DNA for the CDR3 is TGTGCCAGCAGTTTTTTGACTTTCGACAATGAGCAGTTCTTC.

The chain carries TRBV4-1 and TRBJ2-7; TRBD1 aligns across 8 bases. With 0 bases clipped from V and 1 base from J, the junction kept 17 bases outside the gene matches. The germline gives CDR1 MGHRA, CDR2 YSYEKL. The CDR3 extends over 20 amino acids. In DNA form, the CDR3 reads TGCGCCAGCAGCCAAGAAGGAGGGACAGGACGAGCGGGTTCTTCCTACGAGCAGTACTTC. Protein product: CASSQEGGTGRAGSSYEQYF.

This clonotype was detected only once. The V call is TRBV5-1, the J call TRBJ2-2; 10 bases fit TRBD1. The junction had 2 bases not matched to a gene; V was cut back by 0 bases and J by 3 bases. Germline V gene lookup returns CDR1 SGHRS and CDR2 YFSETQ. This CDR3 has 16 residues. CDR3 DNA sequence: TGCGCCAGCAGCTTGGGACAGGGGGCGCACACCGGGGAGCTGTTTTTT. This translates into CASSLGQGAHTGELFF. The full variable domain, rest sourced from reference TRBV5-1 and TRBJ2-2, is KAGVTQTPRYLIKTRGQQVTLSCSPISGHRSVSWYQQTPGQGLQFLFEYFSETQRNKGNFPGRFSGRQFSNSRSEMNVSTLELGDSALYLCASSLGQGAHTGELFFGEGSRLTVL.

The genes are TRBV12-3 or TRBV12-4 and TRBJ2-3, with 8 bases that match TRBD1. There are 14 residues in the CDR3. Germline trimming cut 1 base from V and 7 bases from J; bases unmatched to any gene: 4. The chain's CDR3 is CASSLGRGRNTQYF. CDR3 DNA: TGTGCCAGCAGTTTAGGCAGGGGGCGGAATACGCAGTATTTT.

The chain joins TRBV9 to TRBJ2-5; TRBD1 matches 10 bases. Germline lookup yields CDR1 SGDLS and CDR2 YYNGEE. The CDR3 is made up of 15 amino acids. V lost 3 bases and J lost 5; bases outside the gene matches: 7. CDR3 protein: CASSERQGAWETQYF. The CDR3 coding sequence is TGTGCCAGCAGCGAACGACAGGGGGCTTGGGAGACCCAGTACTTC.

The chain uses TRBV20-1 and TRBJ2-7; 7 nucleotides agree with TRBD2. V shed 3 bases and J 0 bases; nucleotides not matched to a gene: 11. There are 16 residues in the CDR3. In germline, CDR1 is DFQATT, CDR2 SNEGSKA (reference sequence). The CDR3 protein is CSARNPGGPSSYEQYF. CDR3 bases: TGCAGTGCTAGGAACCCGGGGGGACCCAGCTCCTACGAGCAGTACTTC.

J is TRBJ2-1 and V is TRBV20-1; 14 bases fit TRBD2. Trimming cost V 6 bases and J 2 bases; bases outside gene matches: 9. This CDR3 contains 17 residues. Germline CDR1 and CDR2: DFQATT and SNEGSKA (reference sequence). CDR3 DNA: TGCAGTGCCTCGCCCGGGACTAGCGGGGGAACCTACAATGAGCAGTTCTTC. Its protein is CSASPGTSGGTYNEQFF.